Presented here are 32 T cell receptor beta chains from one specimen sequenced in a study of blood T cell repertoires in COVID-19. Assay used: immunoSEQ multiplex PCR; TCRdb lists only in-frame clones, some missing. The sample includes roughly 150,000 clones, more than 65% seen only once; the top ten take roughly 4.5%. What was sequenced was peripheral blood. Receptors originate from a man aged 60 to 75 with acute or convalescent COVID-19.

The gene calls are TRBV30 and TRBJ1-5; no firm D call. The germline V gene encodes CDR1 GTSNPN and CDR2 SVGIG (reference sequence). Trimming took 2 bases from V and 0 from J, leaving 14 bases between them. The CDR3 spans 16 residues. CDR3: CAWSSAGQYSNQPQHF. As DNA, the CDR3 is TGTGCCTGGAGTTCGGCAGGCCAATATAGCAATCAGCCCCAGCATTTT.

The chain employs TRBV3-1 (or the pseudogene TRBV3-2) and TRBJ2-5; D might be TRBD2 (6 bases). The CDR3 has 14 residues. From germline, CDR1 is LGHDT and CDR2 YNNKEL (reference sequence). V shed 4 bases and J shed 5 bases, with 14 bases lying between them. CDR3 bases: TGTGCCAGCAGCCCCGGGACTGCTCTGGAGACCCAGTACTTC. As protein: CASSPGTALETQYF.

The V call is TRBV21-1, the J call TRBJ2-3; no check of the table's D call, TRBD2, against the DNA was made. TRBV21-1 is a recognized pseudogene. The CDR3 totals 15 residues. The CDR3 protein is CASSKGRGSQDTQYF. CDR3 coding DNA: TGTGCCAGCAGCAAAGGGCGCGGGTCACAAGATACGCAGTATTTT.

The chain links TRBV11-2 to TRBJ2-1; no clear D gene. The CDR3 contains 14 residues. In germline, CDR1 is SGHAT, CDR2 FQNNGV. V was trimmed by 5 bases and J by 6 bases, leaving 14 bases between them. The DNA for the CDR3 is TGTGCCAGCAGCCCCCCGACGGGTCTCAATGAGCAGTTCTTC. Translating gives CASSPPTGLNEQFF. Filled out from reference TRBV11-2 and TRBJ2-1, the complete variable domain reads EAGVAQSPRYKIIEKRQSVAFWCNPISGHATLYWYQQILGQGPKLLIQFQNNGVVDDSQLPKDRFSAERLKGVDSTLKIQPAKLEDSAVYLCASSPPTGLNEQFFGPGTRLTVL.

This sequence joins TRBV3-1 (or the pseudogene TRBV3-2) and TRBJ2-2; a possible D gene is TRBD1 (6 bases). The CDR3 length is 15 residues. Trimming stripped 1 base from V and 8 bases from J, with 14 bases between. Looked up from germline, CDR1 is LGHDT and CDR2 is YNNKEL (reference sequence). CDR3 in DNA: TGTGCCAGCAGCCAAGCGGGCAGGGGATGGGGGGAGCTGTTTTTT. Translating it yields CASSQAGRGWGELFF.

This clone was observed a handful of times. V usage is TRBV7-7 and J usage is TRBJ2-1, with D uncertain. The V end lost 2 bases, the J end lost 3 bases, and 5 bases lay between the germline ends. This CDR3 has 13 amino acids. The germline CDR1 and CDR2 sequences are SSHAT and FNYEAQ (reference sequence). The CDR3 spells CASSLNNYNEQFF. CDR3 DNA sequence: TGTGCCAGCAGCTTAAACAACTACAATGAGCAGTTCTTC.

J is TRBJ2-5 and V is TRBV7-2; D gene ambiguous. The germline CDR1 and CDR2 sequences are SGHTA and FQGNSA. Trimming cost V 2 bases and J 7 bases, with 11 bases left between them. This CDR3 is 13 amino acids long. The CDR3, as DNA: TGTGCCAGCAGCTTAACCCGGTCCGGGACCCAGTACTTC. Residues: CASSLTRSGTQYF.

CDR3 sequence (DNA): TGTGCCAGCAGCGGACAGGAAAAGCAGTTAAGTGGCTACACCTTC. This encodes CASSGQEKQLSGYTF. The V call is TRBV27, the J call TRBJ1-2, with 7 bases matching TRBD1. V lost 6 bases to trimming and J lost 7 bases; unmatched junction nucleotides: 14. The CDR3 is 15 amino acids. Germline values: CDR1 MNHEY, CDR2 SMNVEV (reference sequence).

This clone was recorded once. The same CDR3 is also encoded by other DNA sequences in this sample. The rearrangement uses TRBV3-1 (or the pseudogene TRBV3-2) and TRBJ2-1, with 10 positions matching TRBD1. The CDR3 is made up of 16 amino acids. After removal of 6 bases from V and 2 bases from J, the junction contained 7 bases not matched to a gene. Germline loops: CDR1 LGHDT, CDR2 YNNKEL (reference sequence). CDR3 sequence: CASSPTGQGAYNEQFF. CDR3 DNA sequence: TGTGCCAGCAGTCCAACCGGACAGGGGGCCTACAATGAGCAGTTCTTC.

V and J are TRBV6-1 and TRBJ2-7; 10 positions agree with TRBD1. V was pared by 2 bases and J by 5 bases, with 6 bases of the junction left unmatched. This CDR3 has 15 residues. CDR1 and CDR2 (germline): MNHNS, SASEGT. The DNA for the CDR3 is TGTGCCAGCAGTGAAACCGGGACAGGGGCCCACGAGCAGTACTTC. It is translated as CASSETGTGAHEQYF.

The rearrangement uses TRBV4-2 and TRBJ2-1; 12 bases line up with TRBD2. After removal of 4 bases from V and 4 bases from J, the junction contained 5 bases not matched to a gene. The CDR3 runs 16 residues. Germline V CDR1 and CDR2: LGHNA, YNFKEQ. CDR3 in amino acids: CASSLRLAGEYNEQFF. The CDR3 nucleotides read TGTGCCAGCAGCCTGAGACTAGCGGGAGAGTACAATGAGCAGTTCTTC.

In regard to this clone: The identical CDR3 is also encoded by other nucleotide sequences in the sample. The chain has TRBV2 and TRBJ1-3; 10 bases agree with TRBD1. The V segment lost 6 bases and the J segment 2 bases; nucleotides outside the gene matches: 1. The CDR3 covers 14 residues. Germline-derived CDR1 and CDR2 are SNHLY and FYNNEI. The CDR3 bases are TGTGCCAGCAGCGGACAGGGGGCTGGAAACACCATATATTTT. This codes for CASSGQGAGNTIYF.

The V call is TRBV29-1, the J call TRBJ1-2, with D maybe TRBD1 (6 bases). Trimming removed 4 bases from V and 7 bases from J, with 16 bases in between. CDR3 length: 13 residues. CDR1 is SQVTM, CDR2 ANQGSEA, per germline. The CDR3 DNA is TGCAGCGTTGGGGAACACACAGGGAGTGGCTACACCTTC. Protein product: CSVGEHTGSGYTF.

The genes are TRBV6-5 and TRBJ1-1; D possibly corresponds to TRBD1 (5 bases). V was pared by 5 bases and J by 1 base, with 11 bases between. The CDR3 totals 14 residues. Germline CDR1 MNHEY, CDR2 SVGAGI. Here the CDR3 reads CASSLSTANTEAFF. The CDR3 region has the DNA TGTGCCAGCAGTCTTTCGACAGCGAACACTGAAGCTTTCTTT.

The chain couples TRBV27 to TRBJ2-2; weak D call: TRBD1 (6 bases). This CDR3 is 16 amino acids long. The V gene's germline CDR1 is MNHEY and CDR2 SMNVEV (reference sequence). V was cut by 7 bases and J by 0 bases, with 15 bases left in between. CDR3 nucleotides: TGTGCCAGCACCAAAATGGACAGAACGAACACCGGGGAGCTGTTTTTT. This sequence encodes CASTKMDRTNTGELFF.

This clone was seen repeatedly, ten times or more. The gene calls are TRBV6-6 and TRBJ2-1; 7 bases agree with TRBD2. The V gene's germline CDR1 is MNHNY and CDR2 SVGAGI (reference sequence). With 6 bases clipped from V and 4 bases from J, the junction kept 24 bases outside the gene matches. This CDR3 is built from 20 residues. CDR3 region: CASSQKLTALSGKNYNEQFF. The CDR3 DNA sequence: TGTGCCAGCAGCCAGAAACTGACAGCCCTAAGCGGGAAGAATTACAATGAGCAGTTCTTC.

This chain connects TRBV19 to TRBJ2-3; 7 positions agree with TRBD2. V gave up 6 bases and J gave up 4 bases; unmatched junction bases: 13. Looked up from germline, CDR1 is LNHDA and CDR2 is SQIVND (reference sequence). This CDR3 comprises 16 residues. The CDR3 coding sequence is TGTGCCAGTAGAGACATGGGAGGGAGTGAGGCAGATACGCAGTATTTT. Translating gives CASRDMGGSEADTQYF.

The V and J genes are TRBV6-5 and TRBJ1-1; TRBD1 is a possible D gene (5 bases). CDR1 MNHEY and CDR2 SVGAGI come from the germline V gene. The CDR3 is 14 amino acids. V dropped 7 bases and J dropped 4 bases, with 16 bases sitting between them. CDR3 region: CASTLKTGGTEAFF. CDR3 bases: TGTGCCAGCACTTTAAAGACGGGGGGCACTGAAGCTTTCTTT.

The chain uses TRBV27 and TRBJ2-6; D not resolved. CDR1 and CDR2 from the germline V gene are MNHEY and SMNVEV (reference sequence). This CDR3 spans 16 amino acids. With 2 bases removed from V and 2 bases from J, the gap between germline ends came to 10 bases. The CDR3 reads CASSLAERAGANVLTF. The CDR3 nucleotides are TGTGCCAGCAGTTTAGCGGAACGCGCTGGGGCCAACGTCCTGACTTTC. The whole variable domain, remainder taken from reference TRBV27 and TRBJ2-6, is EAQVTQNPRYLITVTGKKLTVTCSQNMNHEYMSWYRQDPGLGLRQIYYSMNVEVTDKGDVPEGYKVSRKEKRNFPLILESPSPNQTSLYFCASSLAERAGANVLTFGAGSRLTVL.

V is TRBV27 and J is TRBJ2-1, with 7 positions matching TRBD2. Per germline, CDR1 MNHEY and CDR2 SMNVEV (reference sequence). The CDR3 sequence is 14 residues long. V shed 10 bases and J 7 bases; nucleotides not matched to a gene: 13. CDR3 nucleotides: TGTGCCACCCTGGGGGGACTAACCTCTAATGAGCAGTTCTTC. Protein: CATLGGLTSNEQFF.

The chain carries TRBV30 and TRBJ1-3; 7 bases map to TRBD1. The length of the CDR3 is 14 residues. Losses at the gene ends were 5 bases for V and 0 bases for J; bases not matched to a gene: 4. Germline CDR1 GTSNPN, CDR2 SVGIG (reference sequence). CDR3 region: CAWGGQLSGNTIYF. CDR3 coding DNA: TGTGCCTGGGGGGGACAGCTCTCTGGAAACACCATATATTTT. The full variable domain, completed using reference TRBV30 and TRBJ1-3, is SQTIHQWPATLVQPVGSPLSLECTVEGTSNPNLYWYRQAAGRGLQLLFYSVGIGQISSEVPQNLSASRPQDRQFILSSKKLLLSDSGFYLCAWGGQLSGNTIYFGEGSWLTVV.

This sequence joins TRBV2 and TRBJ1-3; 7 nucleotides agree with TRBD1. The CDR3 totals 14 residues. Trimming took 6 bases from V and 4 from J; bases not matched to a gene: 6. Germline V lookup: CDR1 SNHLY, CDR2 FYNNEI. The CDR3 spells CASSQTGFGNTIYF. The CDR3 DNA reads as TGTGCCAGCAGCCAGACAGGGTTCGGAAACACCATATATTTT.

The CDR3 DNA reads TGCGCCAGCAGCGGACAGAACCATGGCTACACCTTC. Translation: CASSGQNHGYTF. The chain recombines TRBV10-2 with TRBJ1-2, with D possibly being TRBD1 (6 bases). CDR1 is WSHSY, CDR2 SAAADI, per germline. This CDR3 region has 12 residues. V shed 6 bases and J shed 6 bases, with 11 bases lying between them.

This chain joins TRBV30 and TRBJ2-2; D gene unclear. The V gene's germline CDR1 is GTSNPN and CDR2 SVGIG (reference sequence). CDR3 size: 11 residues. V lost 3 bases to trimming and J lost 6 bases, with 5 bases between them. CDR3 in amino acids: CAWRRAGELFF. CDR3 in DNA: TGTGCCTGGAGAAGAGCCGGGGAGCTGTTTTTT.

The chain uses TRBV12-3 or TRBV12-4 and TRBJ1-1; D uncertain. Trimming cost V 1 base and J 2 bases, with 5 bases left between them. CDR3 length equals 13 residues. This chain's CDR3 is CASSLGENTEAFF. CDR3 coding DNA: TGTGCCAGCAGTTTAGGAGAAAACACTGAAGCTTTCTTT.

This chain links TRBV10-3 with TRBJ2-3; 12 bases agree with TRBD2. The CDR3 covers 16 residues. CDR1 and CDR2 from the germline V gene are ENHRY and SYGVKD. The V and J ends lost 6 bases and 0 bases, in that order; junction bases with no gene match: 4. In DNA, the CDR3 is TGTGCCATCAGACGGACTAGCGGGGCTAGCACAGATACGCAGTATTTT. Residues: CAIRRTSGASTDTQYF.

The J gene is TRBJ1-3, the V gene TRBV3-1 (or the pseudogene TRBV3-2), with D unresolved. The CDR3 has 11 residues. Germline CDR1 and CDR2: LGHDT and YNNKEL (reference sequence). The V end lost 8 bases, the J end lost 8 bases, and 10 bases lay between the germline ends. Here the CDR3 reads CASGPVDTIYF. The CDR3 DNA is TGTGCCAGCGGGCCCGTGGACACCATATATTTT.

The chain employs TRBV3-1 (or the pseudogene TRBV3-2) and TRBJ1-1, with unresolved D. Germline lookup yields CDR1 LGHDT and CDR2 YNNKEL (reference sequence). The CDR3 runs 14 residues. The ends were cut back, 5 bases at V and 1 base at J, with 11 bases in the middle. The CDR3 region is CASSFRGANTEAFF. CDR3 nucleotides: TGTGCCAGCAGCTTTCGGGGTGCGAACACTGAAGCTTTCTTT.

The rearrangement links TRBV18 to TRBJ2-7; D possibly corresponds to TRBD1 (5 bases). Trimming stripped 6 bases from V and 5 bases from J, with 14 bases between. CDR1 and CDR2 (germline): KGHSH, LQKENI. The CDR3 runs 13 residues. The CDR3 DNA is TGTGCCAGCTCGTCCAGGGAAGAGAACGAGCAGTACTTC. Translating gives CASSSREENEQYF.

There are a few counts of this clone. The J gene is TRBJ1-2, the V gene TRBV27; the D gene is possibly TRBD1 (5 bases). CDR3 size: 14 residues. Trimming removed 8 bases from V and 6 bases from J, with 19 bases in between. CDR1 MNHEY and CDR2 SMNVEV come from the germline V gene (reference sequence). CDR3 sequence reads: CASGGAREVDGYTF. Written as DNA, the CDR3 is TGTGCCAGCGGAGGGGCCAGGGAGGTGGATGGCTACACCTTC.

The chain links TRBV30 to TRBJ1-6; possible D gene TRBD1, 6 bases. V was shortened by 3 bases and J by 7 bases, with 10 bases between the two germline ends. The CDR3 totals 13 residues. From germline, CDR1 is GTSNPN and CDR2 SVGIG (reference sequence). CDR3 nucleotide sequence: TGTGCCTGGAGCAAAGGGGGAAATTCACCCCTCCACTTT. It yields the protein CAWSKGGNSPLHF.

The chain combines TRBV5-6 with TRBJ2-4, with a possible D match to TRBD1 (5 bases). V dropped 1 base and J dropped 0 bases, with 20 bases sitting between them. The CDR3 is made up of 19 amino acids. Looked up from germline, CDR1 is SGHDT and CDR2 is YYEEEE. For the CDR3, the DNA is TGTGCCAGCAGCTTGATTGAAGGTTCAGGGAAGCTAGCCAAAAACATTCAGTACTTC. It yields the protein CASSLIEGSGKLAKNIQYF.